The sequence of this T cell receptor (beta chain) was determined in a study of cytomegalovirus exposure and HLA in healthy donors. Germline CDR1 and CDR2: MGHRA and YSYEKL. The CDR3 is 14 residues long. The V segment lost 2 bases and the J segment 8 bases; nucleotides outside the gene matches: 6. Amplification used 60 Vbeta primers and 13 Jbeta primers. Repertoires were generated with immunoSEQ multiplex PCR, while TCRdb's copy carries only in-frame clones and drops some. Seen in this sample are about 51,000 clones; the ten most common clones hold roughly 26%. Sample: PBMCs. The source is a man between 40 and 49 years old in good health and CMV-seropositive. The chain is built from TRBV4-1 and TRBJ2-1; the match to TRBD1 covers 7 bases. The CDR3, as DNA: TGCGCCAGCAGCCAAATCCACAGGGGAGATGAGCAGTTCTTC. It is translated as CASSQIHRGDEQFF.